The 31 T cell receptor beta chains in this list originate from one sample, sequenced in a study of CD4 T cell repertoires in COVID-19. Their cognate antigens are unknown. Sequenced by immunoSEQ multiplex PCR; TCRdb stores in-frame clones only, minus some. The sample shows 580 or so clones, about 16% of them seen only once. The specimen comprised memory CD4+ T cells, cultured in vitro, sampled after recovery from COVID-19. Receptors originate from a human donor who had COVID-19.

By frequency in the sample, this clone is medium-sized (0.01 to 0.1%). This chain connects TRBV5-1 to TRBJ2-2; 7 positions match TRBD2. Germline-derived CDR1 and CDR2 are SGHRS and YFSETQ. V shed 5 bases, J shed 0 bases, and the junction held 4 bases outside the gene matches. The CDR3 length is 15 residues. CDR3 nucleotides: TGCGCCAGCAGTACCGGGACTACGAACACCGGGGAGCTGTTTTTT. As protein: CASSTGTTNTGELFF.

By its share, this clone is large. The V gene is TRBV29-1, the J gene TRBJ1-3; D remains unclear. V shed 7 bases and J shed 0 bases, with 4 bases lying between them. Germline CDR1 is SQVTM and CDR2 is ANQGSEA. The CDR3 is made up of 11 amino acids. The CDR3 protein is CSALSGNTIYF. DNA of the CDR3: TGCAGCGCCCTCTCTGGAAACACCATATATTTT.

This clone was detected only a few times. V is TRBV28 and J is TRBJ2-5; tentative D call: TRBD2 (6 bases). The CDR3 runs 16 residues. The V end lost 4 bases, the J end lost 5 bases, and 20 bases lay between the germline ends. Germline assignment: CDR1 MDHEN and CDR2 SYDVKM. The CDR3 is CASSSIQTSKGETQYF. The DNA of the CDR3 is TGTGCCAGCAGTTCTATCCAGACTAGTAAGGGGGAGACCCAGTACTTC.

This clone is large in the sample. The chain carries TRBV6-1 and TRBJ2-7; 11 bases align to TRBD1. From germline, CDR1 is MNHNS and CDR2 SASEGT. There are 14 residues in the CDR3. Trimming at V came to 5 bases and at J to 5 bases, leaving 5 bases not matched to a gene. This CDR3 is CASSTGQGEHEQYF. CDR3 in DNA: TGTGCCAGCAGTACGGGACAGGGGGAGCACGAGCAGTACTTC.

This clone was found a few times. This chain uses TRBV10-3 with TRBJ2-7, with a possible D match to TRBD1 (7 bases). Looked up from germline, CDR1 is ENHRY and CDR2 is SYGVKD. The V and J ends lost 6 bases and 1 base respectively, with 13 bases between them. The CDR3 runs to 14 residues. The CDR3 is CAISPTGRSYEQYF. The CDR3 DNA sequence: TGTGCCATCAGCCCGACAGGGAGGTCCTACGAGCAGTACTTC.

This clone is labeled medium-sized. The rearrangement links TRBV6-1 to TRBJ2-7; D is undetermined. CDR1 is MNHNS and CDR2 is SASEGT in the germline V gene. Trimming cost V 5 bases and J 5 bases, with 13 bases left between them. This CDR3 has 13 amino acids. Here the CDR3 DNA reads TGTGCCAGCAGTCGTCGGTCGAGGAACGAGCAGTACTTC. Its translation: CASSRRSRNEQYF.

This clone is judged large. Distinct nucleotide sequences in the sample also encode this CDR3. The chain is built from TRBV7-8 and TRBJ2-7; 9 positions match TRBD2. V shed 6 bases and J 3 bases; nucleotides not matched to a gene: 6. The CDR3 consists of 14 residues. Germline V lookup: CDR1 SGHVS, CDR2 FQNEAQ. The DNA of the CDR3 is TGTGCCAGCAGGCCCGGGACTAGCAACTACGAGCAGTACTTC. Translated: CASRPGTSNYEQYF.

Within the sample, this clone is large (0.1 to 1%). V is TRBV5-1 and J is TRBJ2-5; 7 nucleotides align to TRBD2. After removal of 8 bases from V and 1 base from J, the junction contained 11 bases not matched to a gene. CDR3 length equals 15 residues. Germline values: CDR1 SGHRS, CDR2 YFSETQ. The CDR3 region is CARRRELRAQETQYF. CDR3 sequence (DNA): TGCGCCAGGAGGCGGGAGTTGAGGGCCCAAGAGACCCAGTACTTC.

This clone is labeled medium-sized. This sequence joins TRBV5-1 and TRBJ2-3; D gene unclear. Germline V CDR1 and CDR2: SGHRS, YFSETQ. V lost 0 bases to trimming and J lost 2 bases, with 7 bases between them. CDR3 length equals 14 residues. This chain's CDR3 is CASSLERVTDTQYF. The CDR3 DNA reads as TGCGCCAGCAGCTTGGAACGTGTCACAGATACGCAGTATTTT.

A few counts support this clone. The sample holds other DNA sequences that translate to the same CDR3. The gene calls are TRBV6-5 and TRBJ1-2; D not resolved. The germline V gene encodes CDR1 MNHEY and CDR2 SVGAGI. This CDR3 is 12 amino acids long. The germline V and J ends were trimmed by 2 bases and 4 bases, with 5 bases remaining between them. CDR3 bases: TGTGCCAGCAGTTACGGGCGCTATGGCTACACCTTC. It codes for CASSYGRYGYTF.

By sample fraction, this clone is medium-sized. The identical CDR3 is also encoded by other nucleotide sequences in the sample. The chain links TRBV6-5 to TRBJ2-2; 7 bases match TRBD2. CDR3 length equals 14 residues. Trimming removed 2 bases from V and 5 bases from J; junction bases left unmatched: 2. Germline V gene sequence: CDR1 MNHEY, CDR2 SVGAGI. The CDR3 is CASSYRGGTGELFF. CDR3 nucleotide sequence: TGTGCCAGCAGTTACAGGGGAGGGACCGGGGAGCTGTTTTTT.

The genes are TRBV28 and TRBJ1-3, with 9 bases identical to TRBD1. Trimming removed 4 bases from V and 0 bases from J; junction bases left unmatched: 7. From germline, CDR1 is MDHEN and CDR2 SYDVKM. The CDR3 spans 17 residues. Here the CDR3 DNA reads TGTGCCAGCAGTTACGCGGGACAGGGAGACTCTGGAAACACCATATATTTT. Amino acids: CASSYAGQGDSGNTIYF.

This clone qualifies as medium-sized (0.01 to 0.1%). The rearrangement links TRBV7-2 to TRBJ2-5; weak D call: TRBD2 (5 bases). The CDR3 sequence is 13 residues long. Trimming took 1 base from V and 5 from J, leaving 8 bases between them. The germline CDR1 and CDR2 sequences are SGHTA and FQGNSA. The DNA of the CDR3 is TGTGCCAGCAGCTTAGGGACTGTTGAGACCCAGTACTTC. It codes for CASSLGTVETQYF.

This chain joins TRBV19 and TRBJ2-3; 10 nucleotides line up with TRBD2. Germline loops: CDR1 LNHDA, CDR2 SQIVND (reference sequence). This CDR3 is 17 amino acids long. V shed 4 bases, J shed 4 bases, and the junction held 11 bases outside the gene matches. The CDR3 region has the DNA TGTGCCAGTAGTACCCAGGGTAGCGGGGGGCCCGCAGATACGCAGTATTTT. Its protein product is CASSTQGSGGPADTQYF.

This clone is labeled large (0.1 to 1%). Other nucleotide sequences from this sample produce the same CDR3. The chain is built from TRBV7-8 and TRBJ2-7, with 8 bases identical to TRBD2. CDR1 is SGHVS and CDR2 is FQNEAQ in the germline V gene. The CDR3 spans 14 residues. V shed 6 bases, J shed 3 bases, and the junction held 7 bases outside the gene matches. The CDR3 DNA reads as TGTGCCAGCAGACCCGGGACTAGTAACTACGAGCAGTACTTC. This codes for CASRPGTSNYEQYF.

In its sample, this clone is medium-sized. The chain recombines TRBV18 with TRBJ1-1, with D uncertain. This CDR3 comprises 15 residues. Germline V CDR1 and CDR2: KGHSH, LQKENI. Deletions cut 0 bases from V and 0 bases from J, with 8 bases between. This CDR3 reads CASSPPETLNTEAFF. Written as DNA, the CDR3 is TGTGCCAGCTCACCACCGGAGACGCTGAACACTGAAGCTTTCTTT. The whole variable domain, filled in from reference TRBV18 and TRBJ1-1, reads NAGVMQNPRHLVRRRGQEARLRCSPMKGHSHVYWYRQLPEEGLKFMVYLQKENIIDESGMPKERFSAEFPKEGPSILRIQQVVRGDSAAYFCASSPPETLNTEAFFGQGTRLTVV.

In this sample, this clone turned up a few times. The chain is built from TRBV5-8 and TRBJ2-7; either TRBD1 or TRBD2 may supply D (5 bases each). The CDR3 length is 13 residues. V was trimmed by 3 bases and J by 6 bases, leaving 13 bases between them. Looked up from germline, CDR1 is SGHTS and CDR2 is YDEGEE. For the CDR3, the DNA is TGTGCCAGCAGCTGGGACCCAACGATCGAGCAGTACTTC. This translates into CASSWDPTIEQYF.

This clone is medium-sized within its sample. The chain joins TRBV28 to TRBJ1-6; 9 bases match TRBD1. Germline V gene data show CDR1 as MDHEN and CDR2 as SYDVKM. With 4 bases clipped from V and 11 bases from J, the junction kept 9 bases outside the gene matches. CDR3 length equals 15 residues. In DNA, the CDR3 is TGTGCCAGCAGTTCCTCTTGGGACAGGGTTGCACCCCTCCACTTT. Translated, it gives CASSSSWDRVAPLHF.

The J gene is TRBJ2-5, the V gene TRBV6-1; the match to TRBD1 covers 8 bases. The V segment lost 1 base and the J segment 7 bases; nucleotides outside the gene matches: 2. The CDR3 consists of 13 residues. In germline, CDR1 is MNHNS, CDR2 SASEGT. CDR3 sequence: CASSEGTGRTQYF. Written as DNA, the CDR3 is TGTGCCAGCAGTGAAGGGACAGGGAGGACCCAGTACTTC.

This clone counts as large. The same CDR3 is also encoded by other DNA sequences in this sample. The chain joins TRBV5-1 to TRBJ2-2, with D tentatively TRBD2 (5 bases). Germline lookup yields CDR1 SGHRS and CDR2 YFSETQ. V gave up 3 bases and J gave up 1 base, with 10 bases separating them. The CDR3 extends over 15 amino acids. DNA of the CDR3: TGCGCCAGCAGCTCGGGAACATTGAACACCGGGGAGCTGTTTTTT. Its translation: CASSSGTLNTGELFF. Based on the CDR3 plus reference TRBV5-1 and TRBJ2-2, the full variable domain is KAGVTQTPRYLIKTRGQQVTLSCSPISGHRSVSWYQQTPGQGLQFLFEYFSETQRNKGNFPGRFSGRQFSNSRSEMNVSTLELGDSALYLCASSSGTLNTGELFFGEGSRLTVL.

This clone is medium-sized. The genes are TRBV5-1 and TRBJ2-3, with TRBD2 as a possible D gene (7 bases). The CDR3 runs 15 residues. CDR1 is SGHRS, CDR2 YFSETQ, per germline. V lost 1 base and J 3 bases, leaving 12 bases between the germline ends. The CDR3: CASSLPGGSTDTQYF. For the CDR3, the DNA is TGCGCCAGCAGCTTGCCGGGGGGCAGTACAGATACGCAGTATTTT.

This clone is termed large. Other nucleotide sequences from this sample produce the same CDR3. The chain uses TRBV10-1 and TRBJ2-3, with 9 bases fitting TRBD2. CDR1 is WNHNN, CDR2 SYGVQD, per germline (reference sequence). J was trimmed by 6 bases and V by 2 bases; bases with no gene match: 3. The CDR3 is 14 residues long. The CDR3 sequence: CASSERRGGDTQYF. DNA for the CDR3: TGCGCCAGCAGTGAGAGGCGGGGGGGGGATACGCAGTATTTT.

Remarks on this clone: The sample has other DNA sequences that encode this CDR3 too. The V and J genes are TRBV5-1 and TRBJ2-1; 9 bases are a match to TRBD2. The V gene's germline CDR1 is SGHRS and CDR2 YFSETQ. The J segment lost 7 bases and the V segment lost 0 bases, leaving 8 bases of the junction unmatched. This CDR3 has 16 residues. CDR3 coding DNA: TGCGCCAGCAGCTTGGCGGGCGCGGGGGGGCTGAATGAGCAGTTCTTC. It translates to CASSLAGAGGLNEQFF.

A remark on this clone: As the CDR3 is not closed by the conserved phenylalanine or tryptophan, this likely results from a read error. No DNA is shown, since the ends of the CDR3 on it are uncertain; the CDR3 is the one TCRdb lists. The V gene is TRBV2, the J gene TRBJ1-1. 13 amino acids form the CDR3, both terminal residues included. Germline lookup yields CDR1 SNHLY and CDR2 FYNNEI. CDR3 region: CASGLGGGGARTI.

Of note for this clone: One base separates it from a far larger clone, so it is likely a read error. This specimen includes other DNA sequences encoding the same CDR3. The chain couples TRBV5-1 to TRBJ2-1; 9 bases are shared with TRBD2. Trimming cost V 0 bases and J 7 bases; bases outside gene matches: 8. Germline V gene lookup returns CDR1 SGHRS and CDR2 YFSETQ. This CDR3 region has 16 residues. The CDR3 is CASSLAGAGGLNEQFF. The CDR3 DNA reads as TGCGCCAGCAGCTTGGCGGGCGCGGGGGGGTTGAATGAGCAGTTCTTC.

This clone showed up just a few times. The chain recombines TRBV6-6 with TRBJ2-7; 8 nucleotides agree with TRBD1. Germline CDR1 MNHNY, CDR2 SVGAGI (reference sequence). The CDR3 totals 14 residues. Losses at the gene ends were 5 bases for V and 2 bases for J; bases not matched to a gene: 5. Here the CDR3 DNA reads TGTGCCAGCAGTACCGGACAGGGAACCTACGAGCAGTACTTC. It encodes CASSTGQGTYEQYF.

This clone qualifies as medium-sized. The chain recombines TRBV28 with TRBJ2-3, with 9 bases matching TRBD2. With 6 bases clipped from V and 6 bases from J, the junction kept 13 bases outside the gene matches. The CDR3 runs 16 residues. Germline V gene lookup returns CDR1 MDHEN and CDR2 SYDVKM. This CDR3 reads CASSRRGAGGPDTQYF. The CDR3 DNA is TGTGCCAGCAGCCGCCGGGGGGCGGGAGGGCCCGATACGCAGTATTTT.

In this sample, this clone is medium-sized. The chain is built from TRBV6-2 or TRBV6-3 and TRBJ1-6; TRBD1 matches 9 bases. Trimming took 6 bases from V and 7 from J; bases not matched to a gene: 10. The germline V gene encodes CDR1 MNHEY and CDR2 SVGEGT. The CDR3 extends over 16 amino acids. CDR3 in amino acids: CASSPTGGAVNSPLHF. DNA for the CDR3: TGTGCCAGCAGCCCTACAGGGGGCGCCGTGAATTCACCCCTCCACTTT.

This clone counts as large. The chain is built from TRBV4-1 and TRBJ2-5, with 10 bases lining up with TRBD1. Germline V gene lookup returns CDR1 MGHRA and CDR2 YSYEKL. J lost 6 bases, V lost 4 bases, and 11 bases had no gene match. The CDR3 runs to 16 residues. As DNA, the CDR3 is TGCGCCAGCAGCCTTGGCCCGGGACAGGGGTGGCAGACCCAGTACTTC. This sequence encodes CASSLGPGQGWQTQYF.

This clone is categorized as medium-sized. This rearrangement joins TRBV5-1 to TRBJ2-1; 9 bases fit TRBD2. Germline values: CDR1 SGHRS, CDR2 YFSETQ. The CDR3 spans 15 residues. V trimming: 1 base; J trimming: 8 bases; junction bases outside the gene matches: 7. The CDR3 region has the DNA TGCGCCAGCAGCTTGAGAGGACTAGCGTGGGATGAGCAGTTCTTC. Translating it yields CASSLRGLAWDEQFF.

Sample share makes this clone medium-sized. The CDR3 region is CASSRQLSTDTQYF. As DNA, the CDR3 is TGTGCCAGCTCACGACAGCTAAGCACAGATACGCAGTATTTT. V is TRBV18 and J is TRBJ2-3, with D possibly TRBD1 on 5 matching bases. The V gene lost 4 bases and the J gene lost 0 bases, with 8 bases spanning the gap. Germline assignment: CDR1 KGHSH and CDR2 LQKENI. The CDR3 is made up of 14 amino acids.